The 20 T cell receptor beta chains below come from one sample, sequenced in a study of cytomegalovirus exposure and HLA in healthy donors. Method: immunoSEQ multiplex PCR; TCRdb's copy keeps in-frame clones and lacks some. Of approximately 220,000 clones listed, 80% to 95% were seen once; the top ten hold 1.1%. What was sequenced was PBMCs. These receptors were collected from a woman between 18 and 30 years old in good health and CMV-seronegative.

This clone came up a few times. The CDR3: CAWSEARGGYTF. The CDR3, as DNA: TGTGCCTGGAGTGAAGCAAGGGGTGGCTACACCTTC. This chain connects TRBV30 to TRBJ1-2; TRBD1 might be the D (5 bases). The CDR3 runs to 12 residues. V gave up 1 base and J gave up 7 bases, with 10 bases separating them. From germline, CDR1 is GTSNPN and CDR2 SVGIG (reference sequence).

The chain uses TRBV4-1 and TRBJ2-2, with 8 bases fitting TRBD1. This CDR3 has 16 residues. The germline V gene has CDR1 MGHRA and CDR2 YSYEKL. V dropped 4 bases and J dropped 6; count of bases not matched to a gene: 10. The CDR3: CASSRTTGVVAGELFF. The CDR3 DNA is TGCGCCAGCAGCCGTACGACAGGGGTTGTGGCCGGGGAGCTGTTTTTT.

The rearrangement joins TRBV7-2 to TRBJ1-2; possible D gene TRBD1, 6 bases. Germline CDR1 reads SGHTA; CDR2 reads FQGNSA. The CDR3 totals 15 residues. The V end was cut by 5 bases, the J end by 4 bases, with 17 bases between. Here the CDR3 DNA reads TGTGCCAGCAGCCCCAATGGGGGGGCAGGCTATGGCTACACCTTC. Protein: CASSPNGGAGYGYTF.

This clone showed up just once. The gene calls are TRBV29-1 and TRBJ2-7; TRBD1 is a possible D gene (6 bases). Trimming removed 6 bases from V and 3 bases from J, with 12 bases in between. The CDR3 is 12 amino acids. Germline V gene lookup returns CDR1 SQVTM and CDR2 ANQGSEA. The CDR3 loop reads CSVGQFNYEQYF. DNA of the CDR3: TGCAGCGTCGGACAGTTCAACTACGAGCAGTACTTC.

The rearrangement uses TRBV5-6 and TRBJ1-1, with TRBD1 as a possible D gene (5 bases). This CDR3 has 14 amino acids. With 5 bases removed from V and 1 base from J, the gap between germline ends came to 12 bases. Germline lookup yields CDR1 SGHDT and CDR2 YYEEEE. The CDR3 region is CASRGRQRNTEAFF. The CDR3 DNA sequence: TGTGCCAGCAGAGGACGACAGAGGAACACTGAAGCTTTCTTT.

The chain recombines TRBV29-1 with TRBJ2-7; D is ambiguous. CDR1 and CDR2 from the germline V gene are SQVTM and ANQGSEA. V lost 6 bases to trimming and J lost 3 bases, with 9 bases between them. The length of the CDR3 is 11 residues. Here the CDR3 DNA reads TGCAGCGTAACTGTAATCTACGAGCAGTACTTC. Translated, it gives CSVTVIYEQYF.

This clone was detected once. The chain carries TRBV5-8 and TRBJ2-5; D possibly corresponds to TRBD1 (6 bases). Trimming cost V 0 bases and J 3 bases, with 15 bases left between them. CDR1 and CDR2 (germline): SGHTS, YDEGEE. This CDR3 comprises 16 residues. The CDR3, as DNA: TGTGCCAGCAGCTTGGCGGGACATAATTGGGAAGAGACCCAGTACTTC. The encoded protein is CASSLAGHNWEETQYF.

The rearrangement links TRBV9 to TRBJ1-3; weak D call: TRBD1 (5 bases). The CDR3 length is 15 residues. V shed 6 bases and J shed 1 base, with 14 bases lying between them. Germline-derived CDR1 and CDR2 are SGDLS and YYNGEE. This chain's CDR3 is CASTPQGLSGNTIYF. In nucleotides, the CDR3 is TGTGCCAGCACTCCGCAGGGTTTGTCTGGAAACACCATATATTTT.

The CDR3 bases are TGTGCCAGTAGTGAGAACTACGAGCAGTACTTC. As protein: CASSENYEQYF. The V gene is TRBV19, the J gene TRBJ2-7; D uncertain. Germline CDR1 LNHDA, CDR2 SQIVND (reference sequence). Trimming stripped 5 bases from V and 3 bases from J, with 5 bases between. The CDR3 is 11 residues long.

The DNA for the CDR3 is TGTGCCAGCAGCTCAGGGGACAGGGGTGGCTATGGCTACACCTTC. Translation: CASSSGDRGGYGYTF. V is TRBV11-2 and J is TRBJ1-2; 10 bases align to TRBD1. Germline trimming cut 4 bases from V and 4 bases from J; bases unmatched to any gene: 6. Germline assignment: CDR1 SGHAT and CDR2 FQNNGV. CDR3 size: 15 residues.

This chain joins TRBV10-3 and TRBJ1-1; 9 bases align to TRBD1. V lost 4 bases and J lost 2; bases outside the gene matches: 11. Germline loops: CDR1 ENHRY, CDR2 SYGVKD. This CDR3 is 17 amino acids long. The CDR3 protein is CAISGESDRGQNTEAFF. The CDR3 DNA is TGTGCCATCAGTGGGGAGTCGGACAGGGGCCAAAACACTGAAGCTTTCTTT.

The V and J genes are TRBV10-3 and TRBJ1-5; D unresolved. V gave up 4 bases and J gave up 5 bases, with 6 bases separating them. The CDR3 totals 12 residues. Germline CDR1 ENHRY, CDR2 SYGVKD. DNA of the CDR3: TGTGCCATCAGTGTGCAGGATCAGCCCCAGCATTTT. Protein: CAISVQDQPQHF.

The chain uses TRBV19 and TRBJ1-1; TRBD1 aligns across 9 bases. CDR1 LNHDA and CDR2 SQIVND come from the germline V gene (reference sequence). The V gene end was trimmed by 6 bases and the J gene end by 7 bases; junction bases not matched to a gene: 3. This CDR3 comprises 12 residues. The CDR3 nucleotides read TGTGCCAGTAGACAGGGGGCTGGTGAAGCTTTCTTT. Its translation: CASRQGAGEAFF.

The sample holds a few counts of this clone. CDR3 nucleotide sequence: TGTGCCAGCAGCCGGGACAGGGAGGGTGGATATTTT. Translated, it gives CASSRDREGGYF. This chain links TRBV6-1 with TRBJ1-3, with TRBD1 matching 9 bases. Unmatched junction bases numbered 9, after V lost 6 bases and J lost 15 bases. This CDR3 is 12 amino acids long. The germline gives CDR1 MNHNS, CDR2 SASEGT.

The J gene is TRBJ1-5, the V gene TRBV27; a possible D gene is TRBD1 (5 bases). The germline gives CDR1 MNHEY, CDR2 SMNVEV (reference sequence). Trimming left V 4 bases short and J 0 bases short, with 13 bases between. The CDR3 loop spans 16 amino acids. The CDR3 spells CASSSWGGTSNQPQHF. DNA for the CDR3: TGTGCCAGCAGTTCGTGGGGGGGGACTAGCAATCAGCCCCAGCATTTT.

This rearrangement joins TRBV15 to TRBJ2-3; tentatively, D is TRBD1 (5 bases). The ends were cut back, 0 bases at V and 3 bases at J, with 16 bases in the middle. CDR3 size: 17 residues. The germline V gene encodes CDR1 LNHNV and CDR2 YYDKDF (reference sequence). CDR3 DNA: TGTGCCACCAGCAGAGATCCGTTCCTGGACAATACAGATACGCAGTATTTT. Translated: CATSRDPFLDNTDTQYF. The whole variable domain, remainder taken from reference TRBV15 and TRBJ2-3, is DAMVIQNPRYQVTQFGKPVTLSCSQTLNHNVMYWYQQKSSQAPKLLFHYYDKDFNNEADTPDNFQSRRPNTSFCFLDIRSPGLGDTAMYLCATSRDPFLDNTDTQYFGPGTRLTVL.

The count of this clone is one. The rearrangement links TRBV15 to TRBJ1-1; D uncertain. CDR1 is LNHNV and CDR2 is YYDKDF in the germline V gene (reference sequence). This CDR3 spans 12 amino acids. V lost 5 bases and J 4 bases, leaving 8 bases between the germline ends. The CDR3 sequence: CATSERGTEAFF. In DNA, the CDR3 is TGTGCCACCAGCGAACGGGGCACTGAAGCTTTCTTT.

Only a few counts were recorded for this clone. The CDR3 sequence: CASMRDRASGYTF. DNA of the CDR3: TGTGCCAGCATGAGAGACAGGGCCTCTGGCTACACCTTC. The chain employs TRBV6-5 and TRBJ1-2; 7 nucleotides align to TRBD1. The CDR3 extends over 13 amino acids. The germline CDR1 and CDR2 sequences are MNHEY and SVGAGI. The V segment lost 7 bases and the J segment 7 bases; nucleotides outside the gene matches: 9.

CDR3 sequence reads: CASSFNSGIGGANVLTF. The CDR3, as DNA: TGTGCCAGCAGCTTCAATAGCGGGATTGGTGGGGCCAACGTCCTGACTTTC. The chain combines TRBV7-2 with TRBJ2-6; 8 bases agree with TRBD2. Germline-derived CDR1 and CDR2 are SGHTA and FQGNSA. The CDR3 extends over 17 amino acids. The junction had 7 bases not matched to a gene; V was cut back by 3 bases and J by 3 bases.

The gene calls are TRBV4-1 and TRBJ2-7; 7 bases are shared with TRBD1. Looked up from germline, CDR1 is MGHRA and CDR2 is YSYEKL. V shed 1 base and J 2 bases; nucleotides not matched to a gene: 2. CDR3 length: 14 amino acids. CDR3 residues: CASSQGTGPYEQYF. The CDR3 nucleotides read TGCGCCAGCAGCCAAGGGACAGGCCCCTACGAGCAGTACTTC.